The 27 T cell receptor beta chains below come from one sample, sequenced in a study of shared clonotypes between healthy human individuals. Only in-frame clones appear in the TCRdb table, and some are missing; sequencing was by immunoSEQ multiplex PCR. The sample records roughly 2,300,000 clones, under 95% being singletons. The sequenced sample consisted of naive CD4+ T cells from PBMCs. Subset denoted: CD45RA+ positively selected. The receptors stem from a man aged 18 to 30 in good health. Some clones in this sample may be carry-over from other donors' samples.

The CDR3 region has the DNA TGTGCCAGTAGTATGGGAGTAGCGGGCGCGTGGGAGCAGTTCTTC. This encodes CASSMGVAGAWEQFF. The rearrangement joins TRBV19 to TRBJ2-1; 7 positions match TRBD2. The CDR3 consists of 15 residues. In germline, CDR1 is LNHDA, CDR2 SQIVND (reference sequence). V gave up 3 bases and J gave up 10 bases; unmatched junction bases: 12.

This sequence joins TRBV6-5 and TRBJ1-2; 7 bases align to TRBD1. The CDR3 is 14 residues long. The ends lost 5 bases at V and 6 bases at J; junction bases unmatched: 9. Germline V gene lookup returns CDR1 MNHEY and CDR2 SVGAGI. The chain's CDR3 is CASSPRTGRNGYTF. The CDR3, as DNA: TGTGCCAGCAGTCCAAGGACAGGTAGAAATGGCTACACCTTC.

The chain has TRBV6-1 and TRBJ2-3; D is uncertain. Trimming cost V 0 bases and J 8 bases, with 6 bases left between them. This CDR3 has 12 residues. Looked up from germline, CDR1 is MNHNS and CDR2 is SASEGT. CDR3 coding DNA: TGTGCCAGCAGTGAAGCGGGCGGTACGCAGTATTTT. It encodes CASSEAGGTQYF.

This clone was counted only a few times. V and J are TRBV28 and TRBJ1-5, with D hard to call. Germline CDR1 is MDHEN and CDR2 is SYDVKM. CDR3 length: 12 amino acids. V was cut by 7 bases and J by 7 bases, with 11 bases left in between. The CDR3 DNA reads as TGTGCCAGCACCCAAGCGGCACAGCCCCAGCATTTT. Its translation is CASTQAAQPQHF.

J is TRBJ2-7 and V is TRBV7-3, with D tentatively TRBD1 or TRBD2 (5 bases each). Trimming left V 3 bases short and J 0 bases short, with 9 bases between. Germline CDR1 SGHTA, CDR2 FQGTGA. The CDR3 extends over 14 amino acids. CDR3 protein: CASSLGVSSYEQYF. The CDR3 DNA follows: TGTGCCAGCAGCTTGGGGGTCAGCTCCTACGAGCAGTACTTC.

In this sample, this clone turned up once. The CDR3 DNA follows: TGTGCCAGCAGCTTAGCGGGACAGGGGGGTGAAAAACTGTTTTTT. Translating it yields CASSLAGQGGEKLFF. V gene TRBV7-2 combines with J gene TRBJ1-4; TRBD1 aligns across 11 bases. CDR1 is SGHTA and CDR2 is FQGNSA in the germline V gene. This CDR3 is 15 amino acids long. The V and J ends lost 0 bases and 7 bases, in that order; junction bases with no gene match: 1.

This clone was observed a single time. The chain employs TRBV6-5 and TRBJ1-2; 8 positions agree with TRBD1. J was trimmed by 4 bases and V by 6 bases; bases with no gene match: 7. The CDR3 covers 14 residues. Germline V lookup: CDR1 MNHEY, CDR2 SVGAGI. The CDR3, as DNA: TGTGCCAGCAGACGACAGGGGATTGGCTATGGCTACACCTTC. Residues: CASRRQGIGYGYTF.

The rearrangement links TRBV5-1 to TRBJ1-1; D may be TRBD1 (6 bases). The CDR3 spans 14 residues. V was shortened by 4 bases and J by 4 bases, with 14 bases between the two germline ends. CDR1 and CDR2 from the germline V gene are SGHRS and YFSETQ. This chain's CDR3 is CASSPAGDFTEAFF. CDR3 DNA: TGCGCCAGCAGCCCGGCAGGGGACTTCACTGAAGCTTTCTTT.

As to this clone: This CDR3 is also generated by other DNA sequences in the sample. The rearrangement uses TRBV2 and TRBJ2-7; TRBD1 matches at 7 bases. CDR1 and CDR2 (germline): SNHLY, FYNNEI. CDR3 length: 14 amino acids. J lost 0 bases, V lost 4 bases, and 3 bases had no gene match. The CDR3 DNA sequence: TGTGCCAGCAGTGGACAGGGACCCTCCTACGAGCAGTACTTC. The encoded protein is CASSGQGPSYEQYF.

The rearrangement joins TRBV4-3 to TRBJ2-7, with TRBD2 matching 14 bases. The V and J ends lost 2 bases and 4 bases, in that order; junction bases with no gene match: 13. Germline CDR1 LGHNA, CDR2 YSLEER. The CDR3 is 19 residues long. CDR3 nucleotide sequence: TGCGCCAGCAGCCAAAGGAGGACTAGCGGGAGGTTAATGGGATACGAGCAGTACTTC. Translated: CASSQRRTSGRLMGYEQYF.

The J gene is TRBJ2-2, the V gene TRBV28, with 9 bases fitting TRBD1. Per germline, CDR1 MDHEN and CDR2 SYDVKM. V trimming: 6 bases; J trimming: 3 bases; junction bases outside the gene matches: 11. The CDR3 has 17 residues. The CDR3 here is CASSDVNRGRDTGELFF. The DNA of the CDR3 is TGTGCCAGCAGCGATGTAAACAGGGGGCGCGACACCGGGGAGCTGTTTTTT. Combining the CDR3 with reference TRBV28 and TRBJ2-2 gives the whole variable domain DVKVTQSSRYLVKRTGEKVFLECVQDMDHENMFWYRQDPGLGLRLIYFSYDVKMKEKGDIPEGYSVSREKKERFSLILESASTNQTSMYLCASSDVNRGRDTGELFFGEGSRLTVL.

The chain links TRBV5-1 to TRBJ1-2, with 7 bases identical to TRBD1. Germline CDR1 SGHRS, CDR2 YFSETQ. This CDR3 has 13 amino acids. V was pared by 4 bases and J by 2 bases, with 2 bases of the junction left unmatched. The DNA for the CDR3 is TGCGCCAGCAGCGTGGACAGGAACTATGGCTACACCTTC. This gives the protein CASSVDRNYGYTF.

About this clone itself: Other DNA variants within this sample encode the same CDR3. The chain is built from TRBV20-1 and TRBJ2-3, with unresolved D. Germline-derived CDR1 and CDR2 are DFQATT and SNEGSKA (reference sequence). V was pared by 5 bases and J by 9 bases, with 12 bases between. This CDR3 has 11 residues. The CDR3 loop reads CSAPLGDTQYF. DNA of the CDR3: TGCAGTGCTCCACTCGGCGACACGCAGTATTTT.

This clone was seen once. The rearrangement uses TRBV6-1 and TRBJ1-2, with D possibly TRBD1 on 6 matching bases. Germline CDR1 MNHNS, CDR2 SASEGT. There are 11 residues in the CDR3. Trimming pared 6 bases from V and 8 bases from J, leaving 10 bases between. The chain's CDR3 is CASRAGQGYTF. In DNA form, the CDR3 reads TGTGCCAGCAGGGCAGGACAGGGCTACACCTTC.

The chain's CDR3 is CSVERRIRTDTQYF. In DNA form, the CDR3 reads TGCAGCGTTGAAAGGAGAATCCGCACAGATACGCAGTATTTT. The V call is TRBV29-1, the J call TRBJ2-3; D uncertain. This CDR3 comprises 14 residues. V lost 2 bases to trimming and J lost 1 base, with 10 bases between them. The germline V gene has CDR1 SQVTM and CDR2 ANQGSEA.

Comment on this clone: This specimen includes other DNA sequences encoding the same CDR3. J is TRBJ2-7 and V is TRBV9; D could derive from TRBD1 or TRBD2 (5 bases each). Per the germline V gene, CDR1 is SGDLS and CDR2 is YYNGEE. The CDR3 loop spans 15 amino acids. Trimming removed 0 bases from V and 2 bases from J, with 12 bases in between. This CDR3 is CASSVAGTETYEQYF. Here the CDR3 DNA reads TGTGCCAGCAGCGTAGCTGGGACCGAGACCTACGAGCAGTACTTC. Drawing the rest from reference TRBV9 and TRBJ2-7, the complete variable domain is DSGVTQTPKHLITATGQRVTLRCSPRSGDLSVYWYQQSLDQGLQFLIQYYNGEERAKGNILERFSAQQFPDLHSELNLSSLELGDSALYFCASSVAGTETYEQYFGPGTRLTVT.

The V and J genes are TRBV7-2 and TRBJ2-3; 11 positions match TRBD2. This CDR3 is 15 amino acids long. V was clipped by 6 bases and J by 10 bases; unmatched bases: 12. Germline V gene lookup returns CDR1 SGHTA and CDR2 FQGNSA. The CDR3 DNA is TGTGCCAGCAGTTCGACTAGCGGGGTGAGGAGGGCGCAGTATTTT. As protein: CASSSTSGVRRAQYF.

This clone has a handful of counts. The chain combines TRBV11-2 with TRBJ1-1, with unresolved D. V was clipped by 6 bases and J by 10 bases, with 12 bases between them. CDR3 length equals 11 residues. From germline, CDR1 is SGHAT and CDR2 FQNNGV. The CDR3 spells CASSFQFPAFF. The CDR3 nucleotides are TGTGCCAGCAGTTTCCAGTTTCCAGCTTTCTTT.

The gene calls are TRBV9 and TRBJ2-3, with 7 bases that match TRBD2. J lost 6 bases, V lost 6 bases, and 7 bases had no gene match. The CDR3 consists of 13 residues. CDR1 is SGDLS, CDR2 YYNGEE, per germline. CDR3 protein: CASKRGIMDTQYF. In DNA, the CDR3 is TGTGCCAGCAAGCGGGGAATCATGGATACGCAGTATTTT.

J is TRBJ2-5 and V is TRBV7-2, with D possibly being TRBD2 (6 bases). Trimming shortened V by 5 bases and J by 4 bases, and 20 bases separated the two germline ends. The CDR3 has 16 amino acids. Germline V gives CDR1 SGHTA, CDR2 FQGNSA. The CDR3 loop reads CASSKPAGGGLETQYF. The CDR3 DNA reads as TGTGCCAGCAGCAAACCTGCTGGGGGAGGTCTAGAGACCCAGTACTTC. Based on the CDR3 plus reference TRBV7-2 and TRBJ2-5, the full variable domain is GAGVSQSPSNKVTEKGKDVELRCDPISGHTALYWYRQSLGQGLEFLIYFQGNSAPDKSGLPSDRFSAERTGGSVSTLTIQRTQQEDSAVYLCASSKPAGGGLETQYFGPGTRLLVL.

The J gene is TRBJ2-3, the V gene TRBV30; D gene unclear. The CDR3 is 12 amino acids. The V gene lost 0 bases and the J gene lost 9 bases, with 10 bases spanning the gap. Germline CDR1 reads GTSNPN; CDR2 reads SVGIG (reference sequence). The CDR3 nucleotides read TGTGCCTGGAGTGTATCTGGCAGAACGCAGTATTTT. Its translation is CAWSVSGRTQYF. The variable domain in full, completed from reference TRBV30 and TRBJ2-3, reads SQTIHQWPATLVQPVGSPLSLECTVEGTSNPNLYWYRQAAGRGLQLLFYSVGIGQISSEVPQNLSASRPQDRQFILSSKKLLLSDSGFYLCAWSVSGRTQYFGPGTRLTVL.

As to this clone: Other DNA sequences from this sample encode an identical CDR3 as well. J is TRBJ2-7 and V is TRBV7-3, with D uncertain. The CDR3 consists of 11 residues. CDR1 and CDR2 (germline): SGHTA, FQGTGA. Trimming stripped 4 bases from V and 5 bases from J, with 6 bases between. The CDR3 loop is CASSSGDEQYF. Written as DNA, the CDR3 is TGTGCCAGCAGCTCAGGAGACGAGCAGTACTTC. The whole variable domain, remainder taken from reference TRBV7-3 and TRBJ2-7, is GAGVSQTPSNKVTEKGKYVELRCDPISGHTALYWYRQSLGQGPEFLIYFQGTGAADDSGLPNDRFFAVRPEGSVSTLKIQRTERGDSAVYLCASSSGDEQYFGPGTRLTVT.

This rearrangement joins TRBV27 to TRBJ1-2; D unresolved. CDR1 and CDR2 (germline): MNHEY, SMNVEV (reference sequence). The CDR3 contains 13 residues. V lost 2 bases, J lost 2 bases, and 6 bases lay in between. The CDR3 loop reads CASSLKQNYGYTF. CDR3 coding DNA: TGTGCCAGCAGTTTAAAGCAGAACTATGGCTACACCTTC.

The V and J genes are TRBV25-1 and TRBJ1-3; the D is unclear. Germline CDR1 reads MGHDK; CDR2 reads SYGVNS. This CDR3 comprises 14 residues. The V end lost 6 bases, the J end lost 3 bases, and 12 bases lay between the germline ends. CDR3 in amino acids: CASSGEQFGNTIYF. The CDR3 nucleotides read TGTGCCAGCAGCGGCGAACAGTTTGGAAACACCATATATTTT.

The CDR3 protein is CASSFQVSGTEAFF. Here the CDR3 DNA reads TGCGCCAGCAGCTTTCAGGTTTCGGGCACTGAAGCTTTCTTT. V and J are TRBV5-1 and TRBJ1-1; no firm D call. The germline CDR1 and CDR2 sequences are SGHRS and YFSETQ. The length of the CDR3 is 14 residues. Trimming left V 2 bases short and J 4 bases short, with 12 bases between.

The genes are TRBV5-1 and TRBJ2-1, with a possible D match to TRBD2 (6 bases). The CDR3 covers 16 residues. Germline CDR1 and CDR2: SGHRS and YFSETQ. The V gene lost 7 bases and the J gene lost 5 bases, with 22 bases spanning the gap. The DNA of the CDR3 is TGCGCCAGCTCCCCCAGGTTCCGGGAGCGAAACAATGAGCAGTTCTTC. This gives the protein CASSPRFRERNNEQFF.

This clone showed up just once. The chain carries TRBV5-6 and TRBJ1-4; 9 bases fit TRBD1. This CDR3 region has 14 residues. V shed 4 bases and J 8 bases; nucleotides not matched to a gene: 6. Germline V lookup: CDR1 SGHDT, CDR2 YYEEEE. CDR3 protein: CASSNTGGEEKLFF. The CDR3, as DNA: TGTGCCAGCAGCAACACAGGGGGCGAGGAAAAACTGTTTTTT.